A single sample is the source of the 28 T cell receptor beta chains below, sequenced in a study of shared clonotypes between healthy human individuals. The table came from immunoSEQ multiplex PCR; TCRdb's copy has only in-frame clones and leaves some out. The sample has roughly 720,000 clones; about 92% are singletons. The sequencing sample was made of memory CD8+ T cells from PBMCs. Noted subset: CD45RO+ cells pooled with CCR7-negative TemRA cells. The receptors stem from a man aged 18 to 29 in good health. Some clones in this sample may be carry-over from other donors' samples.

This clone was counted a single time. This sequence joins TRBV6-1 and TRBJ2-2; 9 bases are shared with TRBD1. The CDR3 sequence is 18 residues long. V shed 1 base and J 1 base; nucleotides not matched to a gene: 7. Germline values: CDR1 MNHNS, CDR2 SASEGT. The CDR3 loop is CASSEEDRGSENTGELFF. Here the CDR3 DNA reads TGTGCCAGCAGTGAAGAAGACAGGGGGTCCGAGAACACCGGGGAGCTGTTTTTT.

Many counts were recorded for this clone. The CDR3 sequence is CAISDYFAGQGSLRGTGELFF. DNA of the CDR3: TGTGCCATCAGTGATTACTTCGCAGGCCAGGGATCCCTACGAGGCACCGGGGAGCTGTTTTTT. The chain is built from TRBV10-3 and TRBJ2-2; D is possibly TRBD1 (5 bases). V gave up 3 bases and J gave up 4 bases, with 30 bases separating them. There are 21 residues in the CDR3. Germline V gives CDR1 ENHRY, CDR2 SYGVKD.

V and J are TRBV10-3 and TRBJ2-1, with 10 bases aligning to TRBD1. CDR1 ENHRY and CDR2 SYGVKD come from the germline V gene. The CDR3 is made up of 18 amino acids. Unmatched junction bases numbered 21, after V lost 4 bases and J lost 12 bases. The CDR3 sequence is CAISGPSQGQGIGWRQFF. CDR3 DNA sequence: TGTGCCATCAGTGGCCCCTCACAGGGACAGGGGATTGGCTGGCGGCAGTTCTTC.

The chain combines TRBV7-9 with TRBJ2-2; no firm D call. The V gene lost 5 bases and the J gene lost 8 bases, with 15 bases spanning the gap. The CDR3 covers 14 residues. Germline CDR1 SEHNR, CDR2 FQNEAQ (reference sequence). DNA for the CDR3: TGTGCCAGCAGCCAAGTTTTGGTCGGGGGGGAGCTGTTTTTT. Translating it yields CASSQVLVGGELFF.

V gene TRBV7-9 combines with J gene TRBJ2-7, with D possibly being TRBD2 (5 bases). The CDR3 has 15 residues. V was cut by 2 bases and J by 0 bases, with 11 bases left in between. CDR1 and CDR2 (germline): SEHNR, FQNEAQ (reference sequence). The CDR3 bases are TGTGCCAGCAGCTTATGGGAAGGGAGCTCCTACGAGCAGTACTTC. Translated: CASSLWEGSSYEQYF.

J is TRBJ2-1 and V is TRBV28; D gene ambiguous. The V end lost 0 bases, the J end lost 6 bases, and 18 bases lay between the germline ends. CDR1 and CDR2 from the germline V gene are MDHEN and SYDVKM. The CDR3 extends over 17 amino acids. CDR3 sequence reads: CASSLWTLGEFGNEQFF. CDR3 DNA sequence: TGTGCCAGCAGTTTATGGACCTTAGGTGAGTTCGGCAATGAGCAGTTCTTC. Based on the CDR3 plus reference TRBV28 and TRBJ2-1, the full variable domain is DVKVTQSSRYLVKRTGEKVFLECVQDMDHENMFWYRQDPGLGLRLIYFSYDVKMKEKGDIPEGYSVSREKKERFSLILESASTNQTSMYLCASSLWTLGEFGNEQFFGPGTRLTVL.

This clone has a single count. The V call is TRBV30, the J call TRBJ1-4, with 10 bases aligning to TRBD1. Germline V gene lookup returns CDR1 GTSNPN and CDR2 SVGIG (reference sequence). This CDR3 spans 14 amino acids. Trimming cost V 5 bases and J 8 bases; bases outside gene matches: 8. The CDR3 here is CAWRRQGAREKLFF. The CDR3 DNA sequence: TGTGCCTGGCGTCGACAGGGGGCGCGGGAAAAACTGTTTTTT.

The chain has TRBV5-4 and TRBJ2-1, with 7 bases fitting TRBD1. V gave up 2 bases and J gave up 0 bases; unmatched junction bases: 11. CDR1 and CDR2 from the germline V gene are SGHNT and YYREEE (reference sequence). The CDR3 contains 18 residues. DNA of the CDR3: TGTGCCAGCAGCTTAGCGTCTAAAGGGACAGCCTCCTACAATGAGCAGTTCTTC. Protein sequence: CASSLASKGTASYNEQFF.

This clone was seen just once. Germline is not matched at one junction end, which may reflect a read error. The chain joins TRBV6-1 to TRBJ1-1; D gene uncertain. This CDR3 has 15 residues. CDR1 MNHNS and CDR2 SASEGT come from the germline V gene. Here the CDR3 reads CAISEIGGHPKEAFF. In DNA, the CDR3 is TGTGCCATCAGTGAGATAGGCGGGCACCCGAAAGAAGCTTTCTTT.

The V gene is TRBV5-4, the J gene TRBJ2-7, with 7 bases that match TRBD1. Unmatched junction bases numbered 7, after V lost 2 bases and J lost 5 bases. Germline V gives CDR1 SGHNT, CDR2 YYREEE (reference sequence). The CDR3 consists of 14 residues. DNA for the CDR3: TGTGCCAGCAGCTTTATAGGGGGCCCAAACGAGCAGTACTTC. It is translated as CASSFIGGPNEQYF.

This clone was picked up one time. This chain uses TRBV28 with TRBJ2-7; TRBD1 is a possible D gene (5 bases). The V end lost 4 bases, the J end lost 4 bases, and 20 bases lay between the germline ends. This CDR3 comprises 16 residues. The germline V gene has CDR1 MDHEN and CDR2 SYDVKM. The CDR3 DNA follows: TGTGCCAGCAGTTGGGCCCAGACAGCCGATAAGTACGAGCAGTACTTC. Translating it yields CASSWAQTADKYEQYF.

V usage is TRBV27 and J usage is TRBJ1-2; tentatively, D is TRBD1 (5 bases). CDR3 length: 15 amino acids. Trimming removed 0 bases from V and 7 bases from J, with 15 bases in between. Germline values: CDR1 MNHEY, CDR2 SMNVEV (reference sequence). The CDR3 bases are TGTGCCAGCAGTTTATCGGGAAACTCAGGGTCTGGCTACACCTTC. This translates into CASSLSGNSGSGYTF.

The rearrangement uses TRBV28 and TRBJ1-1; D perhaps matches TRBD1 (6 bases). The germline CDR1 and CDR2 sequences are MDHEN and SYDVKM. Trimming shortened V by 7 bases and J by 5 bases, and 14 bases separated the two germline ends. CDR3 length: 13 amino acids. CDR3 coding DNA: TGTGCCAGCACTCAATTCCAGGGGACTGAAGCTTTCTTT. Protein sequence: CASTQFQGTEAFF.

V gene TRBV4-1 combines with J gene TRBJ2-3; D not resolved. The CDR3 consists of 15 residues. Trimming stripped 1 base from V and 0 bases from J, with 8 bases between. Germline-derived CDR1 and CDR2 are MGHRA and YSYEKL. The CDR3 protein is CASSQVETSTDTQYF. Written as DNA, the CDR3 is TGCGCCAGCAGCCAAGTAGAGACCAGCACAGATACGCAGTATTTT.

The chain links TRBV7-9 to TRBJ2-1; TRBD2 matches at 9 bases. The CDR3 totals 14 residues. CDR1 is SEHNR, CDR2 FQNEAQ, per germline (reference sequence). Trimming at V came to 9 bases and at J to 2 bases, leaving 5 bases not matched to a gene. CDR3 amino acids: CASSGRVPYNEQFF. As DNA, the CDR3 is TGTGCCAGTAGCGGGAGAGTACCCTACAATGAGCAGTTCTTC.

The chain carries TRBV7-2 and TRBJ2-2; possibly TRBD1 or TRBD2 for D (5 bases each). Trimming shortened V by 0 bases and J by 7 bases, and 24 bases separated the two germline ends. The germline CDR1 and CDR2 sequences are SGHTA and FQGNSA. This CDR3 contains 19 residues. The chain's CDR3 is CASSLAWARQRGESGELFF. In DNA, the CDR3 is TGTGCCAGCAGCTTAGCGTGGGCTAGACAAAGAGGGGAGAGCGGGGAGCTGTTTTTT.

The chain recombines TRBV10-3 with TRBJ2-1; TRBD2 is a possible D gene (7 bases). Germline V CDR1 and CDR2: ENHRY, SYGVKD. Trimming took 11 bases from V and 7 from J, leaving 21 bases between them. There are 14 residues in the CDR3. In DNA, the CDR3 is TGTGCCGCGGGGGCGGCGGGAGAGATTAATGAGCAGTTCTTC. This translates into CAAGAAGEINEQFF.

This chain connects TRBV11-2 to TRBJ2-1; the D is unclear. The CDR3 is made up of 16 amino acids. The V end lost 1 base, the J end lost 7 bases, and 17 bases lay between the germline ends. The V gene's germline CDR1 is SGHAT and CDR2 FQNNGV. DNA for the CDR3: TGTGCCAGCAGCTTAGCGGGCAACGCACCCGTGAATGAGCAGTTCTTC. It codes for CASSLAGNAPVNEQFF.

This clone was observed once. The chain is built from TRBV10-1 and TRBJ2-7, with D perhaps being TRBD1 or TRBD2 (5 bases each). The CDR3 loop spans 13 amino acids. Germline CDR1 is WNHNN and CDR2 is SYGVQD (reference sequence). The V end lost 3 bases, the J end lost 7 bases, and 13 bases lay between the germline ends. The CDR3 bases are TGCGCCAGCAGTGATTGGGGGAAATCGGAGCAGTACTTC. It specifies CASSDWGKSEQYF.

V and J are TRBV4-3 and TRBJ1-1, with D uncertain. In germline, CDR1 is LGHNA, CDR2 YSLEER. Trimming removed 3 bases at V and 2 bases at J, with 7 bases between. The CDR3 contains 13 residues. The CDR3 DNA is TGCGCCAGCAGCCACGTCGCTAACACTGAAGCTTTCTTT. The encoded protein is CASSHVANTEAFF.

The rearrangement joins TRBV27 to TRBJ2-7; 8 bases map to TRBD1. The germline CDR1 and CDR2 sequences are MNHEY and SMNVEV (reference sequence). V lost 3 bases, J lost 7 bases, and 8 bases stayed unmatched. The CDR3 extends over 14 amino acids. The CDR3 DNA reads TGTGCCAGCAGTTTCGGGACAGGAGTGGGGGAGCAGTACTTC. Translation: CASSFGTGVGEQYF.

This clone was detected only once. This CDR3 reads CASRENTEAFF. CDR3 bases: TGTGCCAGCAGGGAGAACACTGAAGCTTTCTTT. The chain carries TRBV6-1 and TRBJ1-1; unclear D gene. V dropped 6 bases and J dropped 1 base, with 3 bases sitting between them. Germline V gives CDR1 MNHNS, CDR2 SASEGT. This CDR3 comprises 11 residues.

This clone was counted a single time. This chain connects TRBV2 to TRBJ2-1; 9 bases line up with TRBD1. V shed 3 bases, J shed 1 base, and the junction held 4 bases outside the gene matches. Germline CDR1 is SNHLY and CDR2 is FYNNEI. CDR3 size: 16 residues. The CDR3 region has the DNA TGTGCCAGCAGTGAGGGACAGGGAAGGTCCTACAATGAGCAGTTCTTC. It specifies CASSEGQGRSYNEQFF.

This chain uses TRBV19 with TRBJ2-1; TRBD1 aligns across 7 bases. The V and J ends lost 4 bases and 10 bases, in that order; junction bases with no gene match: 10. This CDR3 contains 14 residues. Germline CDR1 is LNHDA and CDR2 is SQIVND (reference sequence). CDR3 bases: TGTGCCAGTAGTACTTCGATTGCAGGGGGAGAGCAGTTCTTC. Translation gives CASSTSIAGGEQFF. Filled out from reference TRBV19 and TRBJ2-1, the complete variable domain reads DGGITQSPKYLFRKEGQNVTLSCEQNLNHDAMYWYRQDPGQGLRLIYYSQIVNDFQKGDIAEGYSVSREKKESFPLTVTSAQKNPTAFYLCASSTSIAGGEQFFGPGTRLTVL.

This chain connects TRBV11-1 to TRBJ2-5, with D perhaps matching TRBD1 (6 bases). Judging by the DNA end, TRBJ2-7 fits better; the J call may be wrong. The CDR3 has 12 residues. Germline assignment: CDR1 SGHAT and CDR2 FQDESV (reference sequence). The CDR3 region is CASSSGQYEQYF. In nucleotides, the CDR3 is TGTGCCAGCAGCTCCGGACAGTACGAGCAGTACTTC.

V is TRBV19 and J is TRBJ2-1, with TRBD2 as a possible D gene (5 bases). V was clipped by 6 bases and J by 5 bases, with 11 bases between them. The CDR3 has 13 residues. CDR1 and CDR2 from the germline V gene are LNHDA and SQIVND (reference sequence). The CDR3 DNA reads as TGTGCCAGTAGAGTACTAGAGGACAATGAGCAGTTCTTC. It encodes CASRVLEDNEQFF.

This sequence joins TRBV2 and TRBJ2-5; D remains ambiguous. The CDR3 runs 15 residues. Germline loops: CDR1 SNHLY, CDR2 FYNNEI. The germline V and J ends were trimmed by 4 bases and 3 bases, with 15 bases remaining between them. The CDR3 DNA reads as TGTGCCAGCAGTGTATATCCCTTGTCAGAAGAGACCCAGTACTTC. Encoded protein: CASSVYPLSEETQYF.

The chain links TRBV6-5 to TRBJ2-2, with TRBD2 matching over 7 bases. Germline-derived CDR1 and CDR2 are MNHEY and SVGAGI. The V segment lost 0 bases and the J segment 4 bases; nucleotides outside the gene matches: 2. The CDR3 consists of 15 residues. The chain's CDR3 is CASSYSGEGTGELFF. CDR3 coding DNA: TGTGCCAGCAGTTACTCAGGGGAGGGCACCGGGGAGCTGTTTTTT.